The present T cell receptor (beta chain) was sequenced within a study of response to subunit inactivated influenza vaccine. TCRdb processed the RT-PCR reads anew with MiXCR; each CDR3 protein has one entry. This table has around 580,000 distinct CDR3 sequences, around 15% appearing once. The germline V gene has CDR1 SGHRS and CDR2 YFSETQ. The CDR3 totals 14 residues. The germline V and J ends were trimmed by 3 bases and 6 bases, with 12 bases remaining between them. The chain combines TRBV5-1 with TRBJ1-4, with D unclear. The sequencing here drew on PBMCs from blood, taken 12 days after vaccination. This receptor was obtained from a man over 45 who received an inactivated influenza vaccine. The CDR3 DNA is TGCGCCAGCAGCTCGTCCGGGATCGATGAAAAACTGTTTTTT. Translated: CASSSSGIDEKLFF.